The 16 T cell receptor beta chains in this list originate from one sample, sequenced in a study of T cells after yellow fever vaccination. TCRdb re-called the 5' RACE reads through MiXCR, storing one row per CDR3 protein. The table includes 110,000 to 150,000 distinct CDR3 sequences, just over 6.5% detected once. Source: CD4+ T cells sorted from PBMCs, taken 10 days after the yellow fever booster vaccination. The receptors here all came from a man in his thirties or forties who received the YFV17D yellow fever vaccine.

This clonotype showed up many times. V is TRBV10-2 and J is TRBJ2-3; 10 nucleotides agree with TRBD1. The CDR3 is 13 residues long. From germline, CDR1 is WSHSY and CDR2 SAAADI. V shed 8 bases, J shed 5 bases, and the junction held 4 bases outside the gene matches. In nucleotides, the CDR3 is TGCGCCAGCGGAAGGACAGGGGGAGATACGCAGTATTTT. As protein: CASGRTGGDTQYF.

This clonotype was found many times. The rearrangement uses TRBV20-1 and TRBJ2-2, with 7 bases identical to TRBD2. CDR3 length: 14 residues. In germline, CDR1 is DFQATT, CDR2 SNEGSKA (reference sequence). The V gene end was trimmed by 0 bases and the J gene end by 4 bases; junction bases not matched to a gene: 2. In nucleotides, the CDR3 is TGCAGTGCTAGAGAGGGGACTACCACCGGGGAGCTGTTTTTT. Translation gives CSAREGTTTGELFF.

This clonotype was counted many times. J is TRBJ2-1 and V is TRBV5-1; 7 nucleotides align to TRBD1. Germline assignment: CDR1 SGHRS and CDR2 YFSETQ. V gave up 4 bases and J gave up 7 bases; unmatched junction bases: 8. The CDR3 consists of 14 residues. CDR3 nucleotide sequence: TGCGCCAGCAGCGTACAGGGGAGAAGGAATGAGCAGTTCTTC. This translates into CASSVQGRRNEQFF.

In regard to this clonotype: This could be a read error, since a much larger clone is one nucleotide away. The J gene is TRBJ2-3, the V gene TRBV27; no firm D call. V shed 6 bases and J shed 3 bases, with 16 bases lying between them. The CDR3 covers 15 residues. The germline V gene encodes CDR1 MNHEY and CDR2 SMNVEV (reference sequence). CDR3 amino acids: CASRVTYSTTDTQYF. The CDR3 DNA reads as TGTGCCAGCAGAGTAACCTATTCAACTACAGATACGCAGTATTTT.

The chain uses TRBV7-9 and TRBJ1-4, with D possibly matching TRBD1 (5 bases). Germline V gene data show CDR1 as SEHNR and CDR2 as FQNEAQ (reference sequence). There are 13 residues in the CDR3. The V end lost 5 bases, the J end lost 12 bases, and 16 bases lay between the germline ends. CDR3 loop: CASSQVGALELFF. DNA of the CDR3: TGTGCCAGCAGCCAAGTCGGGGCGTTGGAACTGTTTTTT.

This clonotype was recorded a few times. The chain links TRBV6-1 to TRBJ2-5; 11 bases line up with TRBD1. J was trimmed by 3 bases and V by 7 bases; bases with no gene match: 4. The CDR3 is 14 amino acids. Germline CDR1 MNHNS, CDR2 SASEGT. CDR3 coding DNA: TGTGCCAGCAATACGGGACAGGGGGAAGAGACCCAGTACTTC. Its translation is CASNTGQGEETQYF.

J is TRBJ1-1 and V is TRBV7-9; 9 bases map to TRBD1. Germline CDR1 and CDR2: SEHNR and FQNEAQ (reference sequence). The CDR3 is 14 residues long. Trimming took 6 bases from V and 5 from J; bases not matched to a gene: 7. CDR3 coding DNA: TGTGCCAGCAGGGCCGGGACAGGGAAGACTGAAGCTTTCTTT. Amino acids: CASRAGTGKTEAFF.

This clonotype appeared a few times. The genes are TRBV6-5 and TRBJ1-3; no firm D call. Germline CDR1 MNHEY, CDR2 SVGAGI. The CDR3 has 14 amino acids. The V end was cut by 4 bases, the J end by 2 bases, with 9 bases between. The CDR3 here is CASSSGNTGNTIYF. The CDR3 DNA reads TGTGCCAGCAGTTCGGGGAACACTGGAAACACCATATATTTT.

This clonotype came up many times. The chain recombines TRBV7-6 with TRBJ2-7; D not resolved. CDR3 length: 12 amino acids. V was shortened by 1 base and J by 10 bases, with 11 bases between the two germline ends. CDR1 is SGHVS, CDR2 FNYEAQ, per germline. CDR3 in amino acids: CASSLVSSLQYF. The DNA for the CDR3 is TGTGCCAGCAGCTTAGTTTCGTCGTTACAGTACTTC.

In this sample, this clonotype turned up many times. V gene TRBV6-5 combines with J gene TRBJ1-6, with 9 bases identical to TRBD1. Germline V gene sequence: CDR1 MNHEY, CDR2 SVGAGI. J gave up 6 bases and V 4 bases, and 10 bases lay outside the gene matches. The CDR3 is 17 amino acids. CDR3 in amino acids: CASSFSGQGTTNSPLHF. The CDR3 bases are TGTGCCAGCAGTTTCTCGGGACAGGGAACTACTAATTCACCCCTCCACTTT.

The table lists this clonotype with a few counts. The V gene is TRBV5-1, the J gene TRBJ2-3; tentative D call: TRBD2 (5 bases). Trimming removed 3 bases at V and 0 bases at J, with 17 bases between. Germline V gene sequence: CDR1 SGHRS, CDR2 YFSETQ. The length of the CDR3 is 17 residues. The DNA of the CDR3 is TGCGCCAGCAGCTCCCGGGCTAGCCGTCCTAGCACAGATACGCAGTATTTT. This gives the protein CASSSRASRPSTDTQYF.

This clonotype was detected ten times or more. The chain joins TRBV6-5 to TRBJ2-5, with 10 nucleotides matching TRBD1. Unmatched junction bases numbered 3, after V lost 4 bases and J lost 1 base. Germline V lookup: CDR1 MNHEY, CDR2 SVGAGI. CDR3 size: 15 residues. The CDR3 loop reads CASSSGQGSQETQYF. CDR3 sequence (DNA): TGTGCCAGCAGTTCGGGACAGGGGTCCCAAGAGACCCAGTACTTC.

This clonotype was seen ten or more times. The chain recombines TRBV7-2 with TRBJ2-3; TRBD2 aligns across 8 bases. The CDR3 has 13 residues. The J segment lost 8 bases and the V segment lost 1 base, leaving 2 bases of the junction unmatched. Germline V gene lookup returns CDR1 SGHTA and CDR2 FQGNSA. The CDR3 protein is CASSLDLAGTQYF. Written as DNA, the CDR3 is TGTGCCAGCAGCTTAGACCTAGCGGGTACGCAGTATTTT.

This clonotype has at least ten counts. V gene TRBV4-1 combines with J gene TRBJ1-5; no definite D call. The CDR3 has 16 residues. V was cut by 0 bases and J by 2 bases, with 11 bases left in between. The germline gives CDR1 MGHRA, CDR2 YSYEKL. The CDR3 loop reads CASSQDLGLGNQPQHF. DNA of the CDR3: TGCGCCAGCAGCCAAGATTTGGGCCTGGGCAATCAGCCCCAGCATTTT.

This clonotype was seen at least ten times. The chain employs TRBV27 and TRBJ1-2, with a weak D call TRBD1 (6 bases). Germline V lookup: CDR1 MNHEY, CDR2 SMNVEV (reference sequence). This CDR3 contains 16 residues. The germline V and J ends were trimmed by 5 bases and 3 bases, with 19 bases remaining between them. In DNA form, the CDR3 reads TGTGCCAGCAGTCCGGAGACAGGTCGGCGCTACTATGGCTACACCTTC. This codes for CASSPETGRRYYGYTF.

This clonotype was observed at least ten times. The V gene is TRBV11-3, the J gene TRBJ1-6; D is ambiguous. V lost 1 base to trimming and J lost 7 bases, with 5 bases between them. CDR1 SGHNT and CDR2 YENEEA come from the germline V gene. The CDR3 contains 13 residues. Written as DNA, the CDR3 is TGTGCCAGCAGCTTAGCAAGGAATTCACCCCTCCACTTT. Translation: CASSLARNSPLHF. Full variable domain (rest looked up from reference TRBV11-3 and TRBJ1-6): EAGVVQSPRYKIIEKKQPVAFWCNPISGHNTLYWYLQNLGQGPELLIRYENEEAVDDSQLPKDRFSAERLKGVDSTLKIQPAELGDSAVYLCASSLARNSPLHFGNGTRLTVT.